This T cell receptor beta chain was captured in a study of metastatic and nonmetastatic thyroid tumors. The wider study: Patients with malignant and benign thyroid disease provided blood and tumor or nodule tissue, whose repertoires were compared.

Study processing details: Differences in CDR3 between clinicopathological groups were drawn on to build a classifier intended to discriminate distant-metastatic papillary thyroid cancer patients. TCRdb re-called clones via MiXCR from the PCR reads. The V and J calls reflect TCRdb's pipeline rather than the authors' work. The data hold some 21,000 clones, with around a fifth observed a single time. About this clone itself: Its matching antigen is unknown. At one end, the junction sequence differs from germline, possibly due to a read error.

The V gene's germline CDR1 is WNHNN and CDR2 SYGVQD (reference sequence). CDR3 size: 13 residues. Study-wide points: Reports indicated that malignant thyroid tumors showed significantly higher TCR beta diversity than benign nodules did, in blood and tumor.

All patients were treatment-naive before thyroid surgery. This receptor was taken from a female donor with papillary thyroid cancer or a benign thyroid nodule (not recorded which). Some clones in this sample may be carry-over from other donors' samples. The chain employs TRBV10-1 and TRBJ2-1; 9 bases match TRBD1. The sequencing sample was made of tumor tissue. The CDR3 coding sequence is TGCGCCAGCATTGAGTCTGGGACAGGGGAGCAGTTCTTC. It codes for CASIESGTGEQFF.